This paragraph reports one TCR beta chain. In germline, CDR1 is SQVTM, CDR2 ANQGSEA. The CDR3 totals 12 residues. The data are from a study of OX40 agonist ivuxolimab in advanced cancers. Blood was sampled at baseline, cycle 4 day 1, and cycle 7 day 1. Clones were sequenced by immunoSEQ multiplex PCR, and TCRdb holds only the in-frame ones, with some missing. The sample includes about 71,000 clones, approximately 86% seen only once; the top ten take about 1%. The TCR sequence derives from an adult with an advanced solid tumor such as melanoma, head and neck, liver or kidney cancer. This chain uses TRBV29-1 with TRBJ2-1; no clear D. The starting material was CD4+ or CD8+ T cells sorted from blood, obtained in a trial of the OX40 agonist ivuxolimab. The CDR3 sequence is CTIESSYNEQFF. CDR3 DNA sequence: TGCACCATCGAGAGCTCCTACAATGAGCAGTTCTTC.